The 7 T cell receptor beta chains presented below share a single source sample, sequenced in a study of blood T cell repertoires in COVID-19 (TCRdb year 2020). Library prep was done by the immunoSEQ multiplex PCR assay. The table comes from immuneACCESS by way of TCRdb, which keeps in-frame sequences with V and J called. Part of the clones is missing from these tables; in studies checked, under half for an unresolved V gene and the rest for unknown reasons. This sample holds approximately 260,000 clones; 90% were observed only once. Of the sample, around 1.9% is held by the ten largest clones. Sequenced material: peripheral blood. These receptors were taken from an older woman with COVID-19, enrolled during active disease.

V is TRBV5-4 and J is TRBJ1-1, with TRBD1 matching 8 bases. Losses at the gene ends were 3 bases for V and 1 base for J; bases not matched to a gene: 11. The germline CDR1 and CDR2 sequences are SGHNT and YYREEE (reference sequence). This CDR3 has 17 amino acids. The CDR3 nucleotides read TGTGCCAGCAGCTCCGCGGGGTTTGGACAGGGGAACACTGAAGCTTTCTTT. As protein: CASSSAGFGQGNTEAFF.

The V call is TRBV5-1, the J call TRBJ2-7, with 7 bases lining up with TRBD1. The CDR3 loop spans 14 amino acids. J gave up 2 bases and V 1 base, and 3 bases lay outside the gene matches. From germline, CDR1 is SGHRS and CDR2 YFSETQ. CDR3 protein: CASSLTTGAYEQYF. The DNA of the CDR3 is TGCGCCAGCAGCTTGACCACAGGGGCCTACGAGCAGTACTTC.

The rearrangement uses TRBV7-8 and TRBJ2-4; no definite D call. V lost 1 base and J lost 13, with 11 bases in between. There are 12 residues in the CDR3. CDR1 is SGHVS, CDR2 FQNEAQ, per germline. CDR3 residues: CASSLVDTEQYF. DNA of the CDR3: TGTGCCAGCAGCTTAGTTGATACAGAGCAGTACTTC.

The J gene is TRBJ2-3, the V gene TRBV4-2, with D possibly matching TRBD2 (6 bases). The CDR3 extends over 19 amino acids. Per germline, CDR1 LGHNA and CDR2 YNFKEQ. Between the trimmed V and J ends, which lost 1 base and 0 bases, there was a span of 20 bases. CDR3 sequence: CASSQVLGGDSTSTDTQYF. In DNA, the CDR3 is TGTGCCAGCAGCCAAGTTCTCGGCGGGGATTCGACTAGCACAGATACGCAGTATTTT.

V and J are TRBV27 and TRBJ2-7, with D perhaps TRBD1 (6 bases). Germline CDR1 MNHEY, CDR2 SMNVEV (reference sequence). The CDR3 consists of 14 residues. Trimming removed 5 bases from V and 2 bases from J, with 13 bases in between. The CDR3 loop reads CASSIRQAPYEQYF. The DNA of the CDR3 is TGTGCCAGCAGTATACGACAGGCCCCCTACGAGCAGTACTTC.

This sequence joins TRBV7-2 and TRBJ2-4, with D possibly matching TRBD2 (7 bases). The CDR3 has 19 amino acids. Trimming stripped 2 bases from V and 0 bases from J, with 20 bases between. Germline lookup yields CDR1 SGHTA and CDR2 FQGNSA. Here the CDR3 DNA reads TGTGCCAGCAGCTTACTTGTTCGGGGAGGGGGTCTAGCCAAAAACATTCAGTACTTC. This translates into CASSLLVRGGGLAKNIQYF.

This clone came up a few times. This sequence joins TRBV19 and TRBJ1-5, with D tentatively TRBD1 (5 bases). Germline CDR1 is LNHDA and CDR2 is SQIVND (reference sequence). V was clipped by 3 bases and J by 1 base, with 13 bases between them. This CDR3 contains 16 residues. The CDR3: CASSIRQGTSNQPQHF. The CDR3 nucleotides are TGTGCCAGTAGTATCCGGCAGGGAACAAGCAATCAGCCCCAGCATTTT. Supplemented by reference TRBV19 and TRBJ1-5, the full variable domain reads DGGITQSPKYLFRKEGQNVTLSCEQNLNHDAMYWYRQDPGQGLRLIYYSQIVNDFQKGDIAEGYSVSREKKESFPLTVTSAQKNPTAFYLCASSIRQGTSNQPQHFGDGTRLSIL.